The 6 T cell receptor beta chains in this list originate from one sample, sequenced in a study of post-analysis software for immune sequencing data. No antigen is known for these receptors. Built from TCR beta cDNA, the libraries had unique molecular identifiers in them. TCRdb reanalysed the PCR reads using MiXCR and keeps one entry per CDR3 protein. The repertoire holds over 300,000 distinct CDR3 sequences, with less than 40% as singletons. Notes on the study in general: Patients used several TRBV segments, including TRBV5-6, TRBV5-1 and TRBV20-1, more often than controls.

The sample consisted of blood. Receptor source: a girl aged 5-17 years with multiple sclerosis.

This clonotype came up a few times. V gene TRBV12-3 or TRBV12-4 combines with J gene TRBJ1-1; D is ambiguous. CDR3 size: 11 residues. Between the trimmed V and J ends, which lost 5 bases and 0 bases, there was a span of 1 base. CDR3 sequence (DNA): TGTGCCAGCAGTATGAACACTGAAGCTTTCTTT. It is translated as CASSMNTEAFF.

This clonotype was seen a handful of times. The chain joins TRBV12-3 or TRBV12-4 to TRBJ1-6, with unresolved D. The CDR3 has 17 amino acids. The germline V and J ends were trimmed by 1 base and 1 base, with 11 bases remaining between them. For the CDR3, the DNA is TGTGCCAGCAGTTTAGGGGATTCGGCGTCCTATAATTCACCCCTCCACTTT. It is translated as CASSLGDSASYNSPLHF.

The chain links TRBV5-1 to TRBJ2-2, with TRBD1 identical over 9 bases. The CDR3 runs to 17 residues. V trimming: 4 bases; J trimming: 2 bases; junction bases outside the gene matches: 9. Looked up from germline, CDR1 is SGHRS and CDR2 is YFSETQ. In DNA form, the CDR3 reads TGCGCCAGCAGCGCCCGGGACAGGGATGTTAACACCGGGGAGCTGTTTTTT. Protein product: CASSARDRDVNTGELFF.

This chain uses TRBV2 with TRBJ2-1; D uncertain. The DNA matches TRBJ2-7 better at its end, which makes the J call doubtful. Germline V CDR1 and CDR2: SNHLY, FYNNEI. The CDR3 spans 13 residues. DNA for the CDR3: TGTGCCAGCGAGGATCATAGCTACAATGAGCAGTACTTC. Protein sequence: CASEDHSYNEQYF.

Only one count was recorded for this clonotype. V and J are TRBV3-1 and TRBJ1-2; D is perhaps TRBD1 (6 bases). CDR3 length equals 11 residues. The V end lost 3 bases, the J end lost 10 bases, and 9 bases lay between the germline ends. The germline gives CDR1 LGHDT, CDR2 YNNKEL (reference sequence). The CDR3 nucleotides read TGTGCCAGCAGCCAGACAGGCTCCTACACCTTC. Its protein product is CASSQTGSYTF.

This clonotype appeared a few times. V gene TRBV11-1 combines with J gene TRBJ1-4, with a possible D match to TRBD1 (6 bases). The CDR3 runs to 14 residues. Trimming took 6 bases from V and 4 from J, leaving 12 bases between them. Germline V gene sequence: CDR1 SGHAT, CDR2 FQDESV (reference sequence). CDR3 nucleotide sequence: TGTGCCAGCAGTTCGACAGGACTTAATGAAAAACTGTTTTTT. Translating it yields CASSSTGLNEKLFF.